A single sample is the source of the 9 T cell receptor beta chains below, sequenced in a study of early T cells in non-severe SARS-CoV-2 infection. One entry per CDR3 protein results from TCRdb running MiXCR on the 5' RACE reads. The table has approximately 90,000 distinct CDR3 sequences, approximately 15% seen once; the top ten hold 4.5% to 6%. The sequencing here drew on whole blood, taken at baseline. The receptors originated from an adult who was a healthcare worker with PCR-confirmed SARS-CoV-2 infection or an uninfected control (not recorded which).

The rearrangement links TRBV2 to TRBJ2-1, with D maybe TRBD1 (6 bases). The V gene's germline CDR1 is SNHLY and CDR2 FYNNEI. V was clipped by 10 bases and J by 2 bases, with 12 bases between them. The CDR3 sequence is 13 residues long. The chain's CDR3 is CATRPGAYNEQFF. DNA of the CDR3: TGTGCCACAAGGCCAGGGGCCTACAATGAGCAGTTCTTC. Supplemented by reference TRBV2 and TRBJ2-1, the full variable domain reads EPEVTQTPSHQVTQMGQEVILRCVPISNHLYFYWYRQILGQKVEFLVSFYNNEISEKSEIFDDQFSVERPDGSNFTLKIRSTKLEDSAMYFCATRPGAYNEQFFGPGTRLTVL.

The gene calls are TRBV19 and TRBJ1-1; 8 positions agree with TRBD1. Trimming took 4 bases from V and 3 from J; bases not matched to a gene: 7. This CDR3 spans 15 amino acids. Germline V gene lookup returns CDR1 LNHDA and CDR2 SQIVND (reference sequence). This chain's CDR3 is CASSTRTGWDTEAFF. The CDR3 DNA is TGTGCCAGTAGTACCCGGACAGGGTGGGACACTGAAGCTTTCTTT.

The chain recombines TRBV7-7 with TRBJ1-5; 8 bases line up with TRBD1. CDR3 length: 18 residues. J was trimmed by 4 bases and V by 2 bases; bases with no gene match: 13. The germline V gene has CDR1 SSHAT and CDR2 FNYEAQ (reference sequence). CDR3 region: CASSLPETGDELNQPQHF. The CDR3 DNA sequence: TGTGCCAGCAGCTTACCAGAGACAGGGGACGAACTTAATCAGCCCCAGCATTTT.

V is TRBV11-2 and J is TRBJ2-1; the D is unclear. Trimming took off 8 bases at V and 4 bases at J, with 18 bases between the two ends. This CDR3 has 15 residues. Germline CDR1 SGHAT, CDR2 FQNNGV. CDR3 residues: CASRPGIDLYNEQFF. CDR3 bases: TGTGCCAGCCGACCAGGCATCGATTTATACAATGAGCAGTTCTTC.

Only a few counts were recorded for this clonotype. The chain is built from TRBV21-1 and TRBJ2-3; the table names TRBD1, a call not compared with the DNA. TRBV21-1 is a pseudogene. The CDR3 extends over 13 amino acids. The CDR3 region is CASSGGPEDTQYF. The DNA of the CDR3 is TGTGCCAGCAGCGGGGGACCCGAAGATACGCAGTATTTT.

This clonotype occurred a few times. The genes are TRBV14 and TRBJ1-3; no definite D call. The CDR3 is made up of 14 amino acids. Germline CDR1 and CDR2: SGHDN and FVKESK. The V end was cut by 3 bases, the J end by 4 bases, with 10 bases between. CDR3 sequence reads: CASSHRGSGNTIYF. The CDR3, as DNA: TGTGCCAGCAGCCATCGAGGGAGCGGAAACACCATATATTTT.

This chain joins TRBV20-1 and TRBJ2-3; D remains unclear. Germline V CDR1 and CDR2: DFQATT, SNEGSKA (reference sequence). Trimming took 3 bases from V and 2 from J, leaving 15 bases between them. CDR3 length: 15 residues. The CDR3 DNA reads TGCAGTGCTAGTAGAAGATTGCGAGCCACAGATACGCAGTATTTT. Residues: CSASRRLRATDTQYF.

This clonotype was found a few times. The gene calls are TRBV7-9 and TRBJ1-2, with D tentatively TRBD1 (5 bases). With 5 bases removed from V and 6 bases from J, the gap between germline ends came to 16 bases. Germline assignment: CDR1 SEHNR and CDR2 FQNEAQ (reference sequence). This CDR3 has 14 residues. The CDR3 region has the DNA TGTGCCAGCAGCAAGATCATAGGGGCTGATGGCTACACCTTC. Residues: CASSKIIGADGYTF.

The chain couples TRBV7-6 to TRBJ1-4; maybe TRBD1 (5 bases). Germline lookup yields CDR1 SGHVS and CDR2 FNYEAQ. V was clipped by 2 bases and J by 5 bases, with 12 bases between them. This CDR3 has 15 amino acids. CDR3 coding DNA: TGTGCCAGCAGCTTAACCGGGGGTGAGAATGAAAAACTGTTTTTT. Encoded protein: CASSLTGGENEKLFF.